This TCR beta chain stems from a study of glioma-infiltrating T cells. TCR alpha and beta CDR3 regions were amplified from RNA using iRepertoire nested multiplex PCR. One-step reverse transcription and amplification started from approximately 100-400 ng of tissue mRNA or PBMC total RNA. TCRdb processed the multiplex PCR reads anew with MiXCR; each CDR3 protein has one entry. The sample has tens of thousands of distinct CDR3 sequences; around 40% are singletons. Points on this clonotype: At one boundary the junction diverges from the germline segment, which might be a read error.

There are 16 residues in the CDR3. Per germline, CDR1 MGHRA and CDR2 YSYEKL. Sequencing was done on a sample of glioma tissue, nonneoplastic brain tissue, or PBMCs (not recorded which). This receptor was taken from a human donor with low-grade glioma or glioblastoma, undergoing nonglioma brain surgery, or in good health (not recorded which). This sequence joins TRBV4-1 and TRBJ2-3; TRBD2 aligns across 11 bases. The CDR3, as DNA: TGCGCCAGCAGCCTCAGGAGTAGCGGGGGGGCAGATACACAGTATTTT. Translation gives CASSLRSSGGADTQYF.